Each of the 30 T cell receptor beta chains below was sequenced from the same sample in a study of regulatory T cells in long-lasting Graves disease. Arm-PCR of CDR3 regions and iRepertoire HTBI primers were used to build TCR beta libraries. Via MiXCR, TCRdb re-called the multiplex PCR reads, giving one row per CDR3 protein. The repertoire holds approximately 290,000 distinct CDR3 sequences, with around a fifth as singletons. Time point in this sample: persistent/refractory GD, antithyroid drugs over 5 years with positive TRAb. RNA extracted from PBMCs served as the sequencing template. Specimen: peripheral blood mononuclear cells (PBMCs), collected when the disease was refractory, from a patient treated with antithyroid drugs. These receptors all come from a female donor with Graves disease.

The rearrangement links TRBV9 to TRBJ2-5; D is unclear. In germline, CDR1 is SGDLS, CDR2 YYNGEE. Trimming took 4 bases from V and 2 from J, leaving 12 bases between them. CDR3 size: 14 residues. For the CDR3, the DNA is TGTGCCAGCAGCCCAACCGGACGGCAAGAGACCCAGTACTTC. Residues: CASSPTGRQETQYF.

This clonotype was picked up a small number of times. The chain joins TRBV7-2 to TRBJ2-7; 11 bases map to TRBD2. The germline V gene has CDR1 SGHTA and CDR2 FQGNSA. The trim removed 5 bases at V and 7 bases at J, leaving 10 bases unmatched. The CDR3 runs to 15 residues. DNA for the CDR3: TGTGCCAGCAGCCCGGGGCTAGCGGGAGGCCCTGAGCAGTACTTC. Its protein is CASSPGLAGGPEQYF.

This clonotype has a count of ten or more. The chain carries TRBV28 and TRBJ1-1, with D possibly matching TRBD1 (5 bases). The germline V gene encodes CDR1 MDHEN and CDR2 SYDVKM. The CDR3 has 13 amino acids. Deletions cut 3 bases from V and 6 bases from J, with 11 bases between. CDR3 nucleotides: TGTGCCAGCAGTTTCTATGGGGACGCTGAAGCTTTCTTT. This encodes CASSFYGDAEAFF.

For this clonotype: A much larger clone is a single base away; this may be a read error. V usage is TRBV6-9 and J usage is TRBJ2-7; D may be TRBD1 (6 bases). Germline values: CDR1 MNHGY, CDR2 SVAAGI. The CDR3 spans 13 residues. The germline V and J ends were trimmed by 3 bases and 2 bases, with 8 bases remaining between them. The CDR3 nucleotides read TGTGCCAGCAGTTACCGGGACACCTACGAGCAGTACTTC. It yields the protein CASSYRDTYEQYF.

The CDR3 is CSVELKGTPYEQYF. The CDR3 region has the DNA TGCAGCGTTGAGCTTAAGGGGACCCCCTACGAGCAGTACTTC. The rearrangement joins TRBV29-1 to TRBJ2-7; either TRBD1 or TRBD2 may supply D (5 bases each). V shed 3 bases and J shed 2 bases, with 14 bases lying between them. The germline gives CDR1 SQVTM, CDR2 ANQGSEA. This CDR3 comprises 14 residues.

This clonotype was observed at least ten times. This chain uses TRBV28 with TRBJ2-5; 8 positions agree with TRBD2. Germline CDR1 MDHEN, CDR2 SYDVKM. The J segment lost 1 base and the V segment lost 2 bases, leaving 6 bases of the junction unmatched. The CDR3 is made up of 16 amino acids. The CDR3 region is CASSLLEREPQETQYF. The CDR3 coding sequence is TGTGCCAGCAGTTTACTAGAGCGGGAGCCCCAAGAGACCCAGTACTTC.

This clonotype was found a few times. The rearrangement links TRBV19 to TRBJ1-5; D is undetermined. V lost 4 bases and J lost 3, with 16 bases in between. Germline assignment: CDR1 LNHDA and CDR2 SQIVND (reference sequence). The CDR3 has 16 amino acids. This chain's CDR3 is CASSTLPGRINQPQHF. CDR3 coding DNA: TGTGCCAGTAGTACCCTACCCGGACGGATCAATCAGCCCCAGCATTTT.

This clonotype has at least ten counts. The chain uses TRBV6-1 and TRBJ2-2, with D possibly matching TRBD2 (6 bases). The CDR3 covers 15 residues. CDR1 and CDR2 (germline): MNHNS, SASEGT. Trimming removed 7 bases from V and 4 bases from J, with 16 bases in between. CDR3 loop: CASKGGTSLTGELFF. CDR3 DNA sequence: TGTGCCAGCAAGGGCGGGACCTCCCTCACCGGGGAGCTGTTTTTT.

V gene TRBV6-2 or TRBV6-3 combines with J gene TRBJ2-2; TRBD2 matches 9 bases. CDR1 and CDR2 (germline): MNHEY, SVGEGT. This CDR3 contains 15 residues. V trimming: 6 bases; J trimming: 1 base; junction bases outside the gene matches: 3. For the CDR3, the DNA is TGTGCCAGCAGGAAACTAGCGGGGAACACCGGGGAGCTGTTTTTT. Its protein product is CASRKLAGNTGELFF.

This clonotype was seen at least ten times. V is TRBV28 and J is TRBJ2-5; D possibly uses TRBD1 or TRBD2 (6 bases each). The CDR3 spans 12 residues. V shed 11 bases and J shed 0 bases, with 10 bases lying between them. Germline V gene sequence: CDR1 MDHEN, CDR2 SYDVKM. The CDR3 DNA reads as TGTGCCCGCCGGGGGCACCAAGAGACCCAGTACTTC. This gives the protein CARRGHQETQYF.

A few counts support this clonotype. The chain combines TRBV4-3 with TRBJ2-6; D is possibly TRBD2 (6 bases). Germline values: CDR1 LGHNA, CDR2 YSLEER. CDR3 length equals 18 residues. Deletions cut 2 bases from V and 1 base from J, with 15 bases between. CDR3 DNA sequence: TGCGCCAGCAGCCAACGGACGGAGGGAGAGTCTGGGGCCAACGTCCTGACTTTC. As protein: CASSQRTEGESGANVLTF.

This clonotype was picked up a small number of times. This chain uses TRBV30 with TRBJ1-4; D gene ambiguous. The CDR3 covers 15 residues. With 7 bases removed from V and 2 bases from J, the gap between germline ends came to 17 bases. Germline V gene sequence: CDR1 GTSNPN, CDR2 SVGIG (reference sequence). CDR3 protein: CASLTPGGTNEKLFF. CDR3 coding DNA: TGTGCCTCCCTTACTCCTGGAGGCACTAATGAAAAACTGTTTTTT.

This clonotype was seen just once. The chain carries TRBV5-4 and TRBJ1-5; 8 bases fit TRBD1. Trimming cost V 4 bases and J 3 bases; bases outside gene matches: 6. The CDR3 is made up of 15 amino acids. CDR1 and CDR2 from the germline V gene are SGHNT and YYREEE (reference sequence). CDR3 coding DNA: TGTGCCAGCAGCGCGGGACAGGAAGCCAATCAGCCCCAGCATTTT. It yields the protein CASSAGQEANQPQHF.

This clonotype was seen a handful of times. The chain links TRBV3-1 to TRBJ1-1; TRBD1 is a possible D gene (6 bases). The CDR3 extends over 15 amino acids. CDR1 LGHDT and CDR2 YNNKEL come from the germline V gene (reference sequence). With 2 bases removed from V and 3 bases from J, the gap between germline ends came to 13 bases. The CDR3 protein is CASSQTGSSDTEAFF. CDR3 DNA: TGTGCCAGCAGCCAAACAGGGTCTAGCGACACTGAAGCTTTCTTT.

This clonotype was seen at least ten times. The chain couples TRBV6-5 to TRBJ1-2, with 10 bases aligning to TRBD1. Germline V gene data show CDR1 as MNHEY and CDR2 as SVGAGI. CDR3 size: 16 residues. The junction had 8 bases not matched to a gene; V was cut back by 2 bases and J by 5 bases. CDR3 residues: CASSYVRTGGGYGYTF. The CDR3 DNA reads as TGTGCCAGCAGTTACGTCAGGACAGGGGGTGGTTATGGCTACACCTTC.

This clonotype was seen a few times. The V and J genes are TRBV6-1 and TRBJ2-5; D not certain. V was clipped by 4 bases and J by 1 base, with 13 bases between them. This CDR3 spans 15 amino acids. CDR1 and CDR2 (germline): MNHNS, SASEGT. CDR3 nucleotide sequence: TGTGCCAGCAGTGCCCACTGGAGCGTCCAAGAGACCCAGTACTTC. Its translation: CASSAHWSVQETQYF.

This clonotype was counted a single time. This chain links TRBV20-1 with TRBJ2-3, with D unclear. Germline V gives CDR1 DFQATT, CDR2 SNEGSKA (reference sequence). CDR3 size: 13 residues. V was pared by 6 bases and J by 0 bases, with 10 bases between. CDR3 nucleotides: TGCAGTGCCCACTATTCGAGCACAGATACGCAGTATTTT. This sequence encodes CSAHYSSTDTQYF.

This clonotype has more than one count but fewer than ten. This chain uses TRBV28 with TRBJ2-1, with 7 bases fitting TRBD2. This CDR3 has 16 residues. Germline V gene data show CDR1 as MDHEN and CDR2 as SYDVKM. V trimming: 5 bases; J trimming: 3 bases; junction bases outside the gene matches: 10. CDR3 DNA sequence: TGTGCCAGCAGTCCTATAGCGGGTGATTACTACAATGAGCAGTTCTTC. Translating it yields CASSPIAGDYYNEQFF.

As regards this clonotype: This may be a read error, as it is one base from a much larger clone. The chain recombines TRBV27 with TRBJ1-2, with TRBD1 matching over 7 bases. The CDR3 sequence is 16 residues long. In germline, CDR1 is MNHEY, CDR2 SMNVEV (reference sequence). The CDR3 DNA reads as TGTGCCAGCAGTTTAAATGGGGTTGAGGGGGCGAATGGCCACACCTTC. This codes for CASSLNGVEGANGHTF.

The J gene is TRBJ1-4, the V gene TRBV28, with D unresolved. CDR3 length equals 14 residues. Germline CDR1 and CDR2: MDHEN and SYDVKM. The germline V and J ends were trimmed by 2 bases and 12 bases, with 16 bases remaining between them. The CDR3 DNA follows: TGTGCCAGCAGTTTAGGAGGCAAGAAGGAAGAACTGTTTTTT. It specifies CASSLGGKKEELFF. Drawing the rest from reference TRBV28 and TRBJ1-4, the complete variable domain is DVKVTQSSRYLVKRTGEKVFLECVQDMDHENMFWYRQDPGLGLRLIYFSYDVKMKEKGDIPEGYSVSREKKERFSLILESASTNQTSMYLCASSLGGKKEELFFGSGTQLSVL.

Many counts were recorded for this clonotype. This rearrangement joins TRBV2 to TRBJ1-4; perhaps TRBD1 as D (6 bases). The CDR3 length is 15 residues. Germline V lookup: CDR1 SNHLY, CDR2 FYNNEI. V shed 6 bases and J shed 1 base, with 12 bases lying between them. CDR3 sequence (DNA): TGTGCCAGCAGCGGCCTACAGGGAACTAATGAAAAACTGTTTTTT. As protein: CASSGLQGTNEKLFF.

This clonotype came up many times. This sequence joins TRBV7-9 and TRBJ2-5; TRBD2 matches at 13 bases. CDR3 length: 16 residues. V shed 5 bases and J 2 bases; nucleotides not matched to a gene: 5. The germline gives CDR1 SEHNR, CDR2 FQNEAQ (reference sequence). CDR3 sequence (DNA): TGTGCCAGCAGCCCCGGGACTAGCGGGACACAAGAGACCCAGTACTTC. Its protein is CASSPGTSGTQETQYF.

This clonotype was counted ten times or more. This chain joins TRBV28 and TRBJ1-1, with a possible D match to TRBD1 (5 bases). Germline CDR1 reads MDHEN; CDR2 reads SYDVKM. The CDR3 loop spans 17 amino acids. Between the trimmed V and J ends, which lost 6 bases and 0 bases, there was a span of 20 bases. The CDR3 DNA sequence: TGTGCCAGCAGAACCAGGGCCATAGGAGGGGTGAACACTGAAGCTTTCTTT. Translation gives CASRTRAIGGVNTEAFF.

This clonotype was counted a few times. The rearrangement links TRBV20-1 to TRBJ2-7; 9 nucleotides match TRBD1. V gave up 6 bases and J gave up 3 bases; unmatched junction bases: 3. The germline CDR1 and CDR2 sequences are DFQATT and SNEGSKA (reference sequence). The length of the CDR3 is 12 residues. CDR3 DNA: TGCAGTGCGGGGACAGGGTTCTACGAGCAGTACTTC. This gives the protein CSAGTGFYEQYF.

This clonotype was picked up many times. The chain combines TRBV28 with TRBJ2-5; 10 nucleotides align to TRBD2. Germline CDR1 reads MDHEN; CDR2 reads SYDVKM. The V segment lost 4 bases and the J segment 1 base; nucleotides outside the gene matches: 6. The length of the CDR3 is 16 residues. CDR3 sequence reads: CASSSTSGTFQETQYF. The CDR3 bases are TGTGCCAGCAGTTCAACTAGCGGGACGTTCCAAGAGACCCAGTACTTC. Combining the CDR3 with reference TRBV28 and TRBJ2-5 gives the whole variable domain DVKVTQSSRYLVKRTGEKVFLECVQDMDHENMFWYRQDPGLGLRLIYFSYDVKMKEKGDIPEGYSVSREKKERFSLILESASTNQTSMYLCASSSTSGTFQETQYFGPGTRLLVL.

This clonotype was observed many times. The rearrangement links TRBV7-2 to TRBJ1-5, with TRBD1 matching 7 bases. Unmatched junction bases numbered 4, after V lost 5 bases and J lost 0 bases. The length of the CDR3 is 15 residues. CDR1 is SGHTA, CDR2 FQGNSA, per germline. CDR3: CASSPGQDSNQPQHF. The CDR3 nucleotides are TGTGCCAGCAGCCCCGGACAGGATAGCAATCAGCCCCAGCATTTT.

V is TRBV5-6 and J is TRBJ1-6; tentative D call: TRBD1 (6 bases). Germline V CDR1 and CDR2: SGHDT, YYEEEE. The CDR3 has 14 amino acids. V was pared by 0 bases and J by 9 bases, with 10 bases between. The CDR3 loop is CASSLAGAGSPLHF. The CDR3, as DNA: TGTGCCAGCAGCTTGGCAGGGGCCGGTTCACCCCTCCACTTT. Variable domain in full (rest from reference TRBV5-6 and TRBJ1-6): DAGVTQSPTHLIKTRGQQVTLRCSPKSGHDTVSWYQQALGQGPQFIFQYYEEEERQRGNFPDRFSGHQFPNYSSELNVNALLLGDSALYLCASSLAGAGSPLHFGNGTRLTVT.

This clonotype was seen ten or more times. V is TRBV6-1 and J is TRBJ1-5, with D possibly TRBD1 on 6 matching bases. The CDR3 contains 16 residues. Germline CDR1 MNHNS, CDR2 SASEGT. Trimming cost V 2 bases and J 4 bases, with 15 bases left between them. CDR3 DNA sequence: TGTGCCAGCAGTGAACAACAGGGCGGGGGGAATCAGCCCCAGCATTTT. This gives the protein CASSEQQGGGNQPQHF.

V is TRBV20-1 and J is TRBJ1-5, with D hard to call. The CDR3 is 14 residues long. Trimming left V 2 bases short and J 2 bases short, with 10 bases between. From germline, CDR1 is DFQATT and CDR2 SNEGSKA (reference sequence). The CDR3 region is CSARIRGGNQPQHF. CDR3 DNA sequence: TGCAGTGCTAGAATTCGCGGTGGCAATCAGCCCCAGCATTTT.

J is TRBJ1-3 and V is TRBV7-9, with a possible D match to TRBD1 (6 bases). V was pared by 2 bases and J by 0 bases, with 11 bases between. CDR3 size: 16 residues. The V gene's germline CDR1 is SEHNR and CDR2 FQNEAQ (reference sequence). For the CDR3, the DNA is TGTGCCAGCAGCTTATTTGGGGGCCTCTCTGGAAACACCATATATTTT. Translation: CASSLFGGLSGNTIYF.